Each of the 3 T cell receptor beta chains below was sequenced from the same sample in a study of control samples from healthy donors and cancer patients (dated by TCRdb to the early 2020s). The receptor library was made with the immunoSEQ multiplex PCR assay. The immuneACCESS repertoire file appears here via TCRdb, limited to in-frame rearrangements. These files lack a portion of the clones; in checked studies, under half of the deficit traces to unresolved V genes, and the cause of the others is not known. For this sample the table gives 78,000 or so clones, of which about four fifths were detected only once. Approximately 16% of the sample goes to the ten largest clones. The sample was blood. The receptors come from a man aged 45-65 years in good health.

The chain couples TRBV30 to TRBJ1-2; 7 nucleotides line up with TRBD1. This CDR3 comprises 14 residues. V gave up 4 bases and J gave up 4 bases; unmatched junction bases: 9. Germline CDR1 and CDR2: GTSNPN and SVGIG (reference sequence). The CDR3 sequence is CAWKGGRGFYGYTF. CDR3 DNA: TGTGCCTGGAAGGGTGGCAGGGGGTTCTATGGCTACACCTTC.

For this clone: Within the sample, other DNA sequences also encode this same CDR3. V and J are TRBV11-3 and TRBJ2-7; D not resolved. The CDR3 totals 14 residues. Looked up from germline, CDR1 is SGHNT and CDR2 is YENEEA. Trimming left V 4 bases short and J 3 bases short, with 13 bases between. The CDR3 loop is CASSSKINSYEQYF. The DNA of the CDR3 is TGTGCCAGCAGCTCGAAAATAAACAGCTACGAGCAGTACTTC.

The chain couples TRBV5-4 to TRBJ1-1; a weak D match, TRBD1 (6 bases). Germline V CDR1 and CDR2: SGHNT, YYREEE (reference sequence). The CDR3 is made up of 16 amino acids. V lost 0 bases to trimming and J lost 3 bases, with 15 bases between them. The DNA for the CDR3 is TGTGCCAGCAGCTTGGGGCGGGGGCTTAGGGACACTGAAGCTTTCTTT. Its translation: CASSLGRGLRDTEAFF.